This T cell receptor (beta chain) originates from a study of blood T cells in healthy people across ages. Study results and caveats: Naive T cell percentage showed a strong correlation with the diversity of TCR beta.

About 9.9 milliliters of peripheral blood were drawn from each donor. Total RNA extracted from each sample amounted to at least 6 micrograms. CDR1 SQVTM and CDR2 ANQGSEA come from the germline V gene. Trimming removed 4 bases from V and 2 bases from J, with 12 bases in between. The CDR3 sequence is 14 residues long. The second PCR ran roughly 7 to 12 cycles with a sample-barcoded 5' primer and J-beta primers. TCRdb processed the 5' RACE reads anew with MiXCR; each CDR3 protein has one entry. This table has 750,000 or so distinct CDR3 sequences, roughly 25% appearing once. A note on this clonotype: The antigen remains unidentified.

The data were also submitted as part of a second study, on T cells of mothers and their children. Per that study: Each child contributed about 3 million TCR beta CDR3 reads, while each mother contributed over 8 million.

The sequenced sample was blood. The chain combines TRBV29-1 with TRBJ2-1; D might be TRBD2 (6 bases). The TCR comes from a boy aged 10-17 years in good health. The CDR3 DNA is TGCAGCGTTGGGGTTGGGGGGACCTACAATGAGCAGTTCTTC. Translation gives CSVGVGGTYNEQFF.